This T cell receptor (beta chain) was captured by sequencing in a study of control samples from healthy donors and cancer patients. This table comes from immunoSEQ multiplex PCR, and its TCRdb copy is limited to in-frame clones, with some not included. The sample has some 51,000 clones, roughly 95% seen once. CDR1 and CDR2 from the germline V gene are MRHNA and SNTAGT. The CDR3 contains 17 residues. Trimming took off 0 bases at V and 1 base at J, with 16 bases between the two ends. The J gene is TRBJ2-7, the V gene TRBV6-4; D is possibly TRBD1 (8 bases). The sequenced sample was blood. This receptor was obtained from a woman younger than 30 in good health. CDR3 loop: CASSDSKRDRRSYEQYF. The CDR3 bases are TGTGCCAGCAGTGACTCGAAGCGGGACAGGCGTTCCTACGAGCAGTACTTC.